This T cell receptor (beta chain) was recorded in a study of blood T cell repertoires in COVID-19. The overall study: Sites in the United States, Italy and Spain provided acute and convalescent COVID-19 samples.

Trimming stripped 0 bases from V and 13 bases from J, with 12 bases between. This CDR3 has 13 amino acids. Germline assignment: CDR1 LGHDT and CDR2 YNNKEL (reference sequence). Method: immunoSEQ multiplex PCR; TCRdb's copy keeps in-frame clones and lacks some. Of 110,000 to 150,000 clones in the sample, over 75% were seen once. This TCR was recovered from a woman aged 45 to 65 with acute or convalescent COVID-19. Sequencing was performed on peripheral blood. J is TRBJ2-2 and V is TRBV3-1 (or the pseudogene TRBV3-2); a possible D gene is TRBD1 (5 bases). CDR3 coding DNA: TGTGCCAGCAGCCAAGAGGCAGGGCGGTCGCTGTTTTTT. Amino acids: CASSQEAGRSLFF.